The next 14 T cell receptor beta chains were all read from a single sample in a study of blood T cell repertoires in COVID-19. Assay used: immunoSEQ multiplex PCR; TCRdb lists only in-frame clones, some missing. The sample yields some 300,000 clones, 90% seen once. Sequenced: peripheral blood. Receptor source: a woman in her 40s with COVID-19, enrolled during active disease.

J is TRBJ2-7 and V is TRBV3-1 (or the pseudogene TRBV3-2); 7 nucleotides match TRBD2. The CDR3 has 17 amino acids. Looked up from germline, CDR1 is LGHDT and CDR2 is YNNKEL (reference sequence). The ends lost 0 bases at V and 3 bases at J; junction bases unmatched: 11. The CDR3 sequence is CASSQDQSSGGLYEQYF. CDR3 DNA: TGTGCCAGCAGCCAAGATCAGTCTAGCGGAGGTCTCTACGAGCAGTACTTC.

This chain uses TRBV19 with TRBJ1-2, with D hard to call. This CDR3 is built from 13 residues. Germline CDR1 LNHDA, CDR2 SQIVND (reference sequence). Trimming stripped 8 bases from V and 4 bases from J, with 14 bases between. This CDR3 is CASHLRGLYGYTF. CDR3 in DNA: TGTGCCAGTCATCTAAGAGGGCTCTATGGCTACACCTTC.

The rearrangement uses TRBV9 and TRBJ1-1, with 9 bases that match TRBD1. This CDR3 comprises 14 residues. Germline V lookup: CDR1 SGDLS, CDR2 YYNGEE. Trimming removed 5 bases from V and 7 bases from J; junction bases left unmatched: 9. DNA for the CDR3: TGTGCCAGCAGTGCCATGGGACAGGGTATTGAAGCTTTCTTT. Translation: CASSAMGQGIEAFF.

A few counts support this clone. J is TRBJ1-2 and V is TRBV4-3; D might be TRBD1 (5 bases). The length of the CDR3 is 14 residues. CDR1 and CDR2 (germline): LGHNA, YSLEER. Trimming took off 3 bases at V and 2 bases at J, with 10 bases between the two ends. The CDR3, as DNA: TGCGCCAGCAGCCACCTGGCAGGGAACTATGGCTACACCTTC. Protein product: CASSHLAGNYGYTF.

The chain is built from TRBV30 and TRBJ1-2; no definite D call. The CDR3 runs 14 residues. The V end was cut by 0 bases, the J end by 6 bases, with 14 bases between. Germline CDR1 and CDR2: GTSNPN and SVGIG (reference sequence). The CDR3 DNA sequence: TGTGCCTGGAGTGTACACGGGGTCTGGAATGGCTACACCTTC. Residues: CAWSVHGVWNGYTF.

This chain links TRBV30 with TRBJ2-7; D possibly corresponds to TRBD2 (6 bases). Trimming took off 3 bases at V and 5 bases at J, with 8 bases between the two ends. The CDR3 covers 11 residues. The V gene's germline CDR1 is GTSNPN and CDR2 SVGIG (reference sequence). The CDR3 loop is CAWSWGDEQYF. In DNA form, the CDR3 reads TGTGCCTGGAGCTGGGGGGACGAGCAGTACTTC.

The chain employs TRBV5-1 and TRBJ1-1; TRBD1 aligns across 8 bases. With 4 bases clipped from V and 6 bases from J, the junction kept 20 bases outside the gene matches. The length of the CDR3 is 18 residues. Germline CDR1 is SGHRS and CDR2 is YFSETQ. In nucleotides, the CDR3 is TGCGCCAGCAGCCTGGCAGGGGGCAATAGGATAGTAGGCGCTGAAGCTTTCTTT. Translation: CASSLAGGNRIVGAEAFF.

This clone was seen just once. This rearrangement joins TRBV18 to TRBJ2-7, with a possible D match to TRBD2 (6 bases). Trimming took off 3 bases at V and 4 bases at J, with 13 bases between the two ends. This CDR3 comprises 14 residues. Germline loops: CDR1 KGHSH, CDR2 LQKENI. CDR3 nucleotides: TGTGCCAGCTCACCCTCTAGCGTACTATACGAGCAGTACTTC. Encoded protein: CASSPSSVLYEQYF.

The CDR3 bases are TGTGCCAGCAGTCAAGGACAGGGTGGCGAGCAGTACTTC. Translating gives CASSQGQGGEQYF. The chain couples TRBV28 to TRBJ2-7, with 8 bases fitting TRBD1. V shed 5 bases and J 6 bases; nucleotides not matched to a gene: 6. This CDR3 contains 13 residues. From germline, CDR1 is MDHEN and CDR2 SYDVKM.

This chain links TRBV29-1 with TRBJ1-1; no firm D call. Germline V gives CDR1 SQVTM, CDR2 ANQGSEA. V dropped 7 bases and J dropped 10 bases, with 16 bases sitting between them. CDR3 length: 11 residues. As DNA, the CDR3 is TGCAGCGGAAGTACAACCCCTGGAGCTTTCTTT. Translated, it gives CSGSTTPGAFF.

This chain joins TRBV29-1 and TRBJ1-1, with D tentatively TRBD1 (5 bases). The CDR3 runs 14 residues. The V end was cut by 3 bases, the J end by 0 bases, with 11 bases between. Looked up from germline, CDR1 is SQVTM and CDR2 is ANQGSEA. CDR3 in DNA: TGCAGCGTTGACGGGGGGTCCATGAACACTGAAGCTTTCTTT. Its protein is CSVDGGSMNTEAFF.

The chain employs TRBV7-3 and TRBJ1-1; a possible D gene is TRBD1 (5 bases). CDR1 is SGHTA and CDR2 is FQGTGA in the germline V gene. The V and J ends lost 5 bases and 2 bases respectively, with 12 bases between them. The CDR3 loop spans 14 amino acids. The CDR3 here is CASSLGLPNTEAFF. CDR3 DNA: TGTGCCAGCAGCCTGGGACTGCCTAACACTGAAGCTTTCTTT.

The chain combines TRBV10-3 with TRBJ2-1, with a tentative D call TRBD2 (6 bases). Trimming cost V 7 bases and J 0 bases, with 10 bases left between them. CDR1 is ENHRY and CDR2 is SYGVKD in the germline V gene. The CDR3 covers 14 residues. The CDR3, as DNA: TGTGCCATCACCCGGGACTTCTCCTACAATGAGCAGTTCTTC. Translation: CAITRDFSYNEQFF.

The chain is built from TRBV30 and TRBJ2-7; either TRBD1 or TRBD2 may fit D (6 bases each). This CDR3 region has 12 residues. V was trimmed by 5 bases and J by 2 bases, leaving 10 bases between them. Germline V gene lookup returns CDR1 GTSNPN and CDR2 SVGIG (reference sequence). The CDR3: CAWAGQAYEQYF. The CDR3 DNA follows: TGTGCCTGGGCGGGACAAGCCTACGAGCAGTACTTC.